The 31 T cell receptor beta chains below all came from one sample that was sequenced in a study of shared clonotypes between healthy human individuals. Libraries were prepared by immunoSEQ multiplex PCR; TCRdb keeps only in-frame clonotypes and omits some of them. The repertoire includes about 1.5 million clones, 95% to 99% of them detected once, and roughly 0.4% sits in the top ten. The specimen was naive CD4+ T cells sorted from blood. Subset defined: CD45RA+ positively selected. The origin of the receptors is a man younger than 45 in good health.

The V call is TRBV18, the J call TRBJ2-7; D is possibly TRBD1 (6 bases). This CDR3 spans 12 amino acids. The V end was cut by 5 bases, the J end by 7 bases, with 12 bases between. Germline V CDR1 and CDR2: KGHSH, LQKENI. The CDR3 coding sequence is TGTGCCAGCTCAAGCAGGGGTGGAGAGCAGTACTTC. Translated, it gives CASSSRGGEQYF.

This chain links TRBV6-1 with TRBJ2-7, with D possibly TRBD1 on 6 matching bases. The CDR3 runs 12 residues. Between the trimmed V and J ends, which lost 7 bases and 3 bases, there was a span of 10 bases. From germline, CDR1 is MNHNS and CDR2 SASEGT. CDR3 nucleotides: TGTGCCAGCAAGGGGACAAACTACGAGCAGTACTTC. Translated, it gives CASKGTNYEQYF.

The chain's CDR3 is CASSEPGPALNEQFF. The DNA for the CDR3 is TGTGCCAGCAGTGAACCGGGCCCAGCGCTCAATGAGCAGTTCTTC. The chain couples TRBV25-1 to TRBJ2-1, with D hard to call. In germline, CDR1 is MGHDK, CDR2 SYGVNS. Trimming cost V 2 bases and J 6 bases, with 14 bases left between them. The CDR3 extends over 15 amino acids.

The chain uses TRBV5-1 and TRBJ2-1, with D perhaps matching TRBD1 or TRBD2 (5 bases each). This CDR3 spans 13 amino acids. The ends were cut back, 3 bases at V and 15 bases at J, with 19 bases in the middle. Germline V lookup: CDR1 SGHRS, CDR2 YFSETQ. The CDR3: CASSSRDQSPPFF. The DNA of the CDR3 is TGCGCCAGCAGCTCAAGGGACCAATCCCCCCCGTTCTTC.

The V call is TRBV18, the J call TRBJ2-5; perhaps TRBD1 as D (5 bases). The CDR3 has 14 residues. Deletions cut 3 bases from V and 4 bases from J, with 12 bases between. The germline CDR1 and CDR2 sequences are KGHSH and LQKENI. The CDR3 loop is CASSPNWQGETQYF. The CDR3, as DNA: TGTGCCAGCTCACCGAATTGGCAGGGAGAGACCCAGTACTTC.

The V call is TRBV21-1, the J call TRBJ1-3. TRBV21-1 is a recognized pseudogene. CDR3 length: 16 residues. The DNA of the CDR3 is TGTGCCAGCAGCACCCGACGCGGAAGCTCTGGAAACACCATATATTTT. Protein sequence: CASSTRRGSSGNTIYF.

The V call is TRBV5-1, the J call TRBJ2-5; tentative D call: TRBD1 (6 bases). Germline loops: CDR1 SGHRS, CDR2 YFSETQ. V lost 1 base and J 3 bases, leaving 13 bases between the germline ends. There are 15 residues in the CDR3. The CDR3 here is CASSLITGLEETQYF. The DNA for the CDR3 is TGCGCCAGCAGCTTGATTACAGGGTTAGAAGAGACCCAGTACTTC.

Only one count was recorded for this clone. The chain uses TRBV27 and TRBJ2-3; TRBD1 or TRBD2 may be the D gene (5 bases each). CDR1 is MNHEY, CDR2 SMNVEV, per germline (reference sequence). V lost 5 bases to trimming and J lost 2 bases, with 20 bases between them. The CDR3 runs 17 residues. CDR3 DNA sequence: TGTGCCAGCAGTCCTCCCCGTATACGGGGCTACACAGATACGCAGTATTTT. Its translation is CASSPPRIRGYTDTQYF.

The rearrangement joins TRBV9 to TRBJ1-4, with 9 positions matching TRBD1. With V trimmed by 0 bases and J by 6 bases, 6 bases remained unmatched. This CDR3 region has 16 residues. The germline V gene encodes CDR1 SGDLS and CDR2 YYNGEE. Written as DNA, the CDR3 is TGTGCCAGCAGCGTAGACCCACAGGGGGCATATGAAAAACTGTTTTTT. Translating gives CASSVDPQGAYEKLFF.

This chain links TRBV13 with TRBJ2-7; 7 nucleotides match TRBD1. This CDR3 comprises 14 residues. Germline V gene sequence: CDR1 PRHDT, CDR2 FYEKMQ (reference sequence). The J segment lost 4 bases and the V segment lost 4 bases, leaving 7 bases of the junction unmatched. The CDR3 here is CASSYRDSGYEQYF. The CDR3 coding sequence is TGTGCCAGCAGCTACCGGGACAGCGGATACGAGCAGTACTTC.

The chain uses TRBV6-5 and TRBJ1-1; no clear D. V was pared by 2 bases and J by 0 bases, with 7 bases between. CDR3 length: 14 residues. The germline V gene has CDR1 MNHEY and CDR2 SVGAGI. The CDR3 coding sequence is TGTGCCAGCAGTTACGGCAGAGTGAACACTGAAGCTTTCTTT. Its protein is CASSYGRVNTEAFF.

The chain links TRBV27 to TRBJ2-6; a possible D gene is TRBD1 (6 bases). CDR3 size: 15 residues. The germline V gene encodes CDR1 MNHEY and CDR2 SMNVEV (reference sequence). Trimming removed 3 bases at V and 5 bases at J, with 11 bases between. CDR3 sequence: CASSFTGTWANVLTF. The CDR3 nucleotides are TGTGCCAGCAGTTTCACCGGGACATGGGCCAACGTCCTGACTTTC.

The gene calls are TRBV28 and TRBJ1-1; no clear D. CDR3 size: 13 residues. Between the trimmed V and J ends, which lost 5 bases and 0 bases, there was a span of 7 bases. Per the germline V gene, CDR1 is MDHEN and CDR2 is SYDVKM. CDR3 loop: CASSVKMNTEAFF. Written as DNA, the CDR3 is TGTGCCAGCAGTGTCAAGATGAACACTGAAGCTTTCTTT.

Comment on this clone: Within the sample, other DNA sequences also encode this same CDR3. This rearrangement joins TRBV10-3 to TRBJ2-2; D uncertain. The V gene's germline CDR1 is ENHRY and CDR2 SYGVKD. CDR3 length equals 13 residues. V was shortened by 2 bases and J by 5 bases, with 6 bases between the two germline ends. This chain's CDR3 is CAISERETGELFF. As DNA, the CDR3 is TGTGCCATCAGTGAGAGAGAGACCGGGGAGCTGTTTTTT.

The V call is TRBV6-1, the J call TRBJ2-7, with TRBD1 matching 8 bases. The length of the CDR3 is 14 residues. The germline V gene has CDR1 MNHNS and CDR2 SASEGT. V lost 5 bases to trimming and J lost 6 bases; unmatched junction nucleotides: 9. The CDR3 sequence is CASSLDRGGLEQYF. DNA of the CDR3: TGTGCCAGCAGTCTAGACAGGGGAGGACTCGAGCAGTACTTC.

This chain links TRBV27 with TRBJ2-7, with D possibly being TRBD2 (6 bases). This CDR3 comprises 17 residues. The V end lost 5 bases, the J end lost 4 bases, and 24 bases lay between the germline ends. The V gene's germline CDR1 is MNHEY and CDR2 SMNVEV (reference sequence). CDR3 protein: CASSPTPGTGSRYEQYF. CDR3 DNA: TGTGCCAGCAGTCCAACTCCCGGGACTGGTAGTCGTTACGAGCAGTACTTC.

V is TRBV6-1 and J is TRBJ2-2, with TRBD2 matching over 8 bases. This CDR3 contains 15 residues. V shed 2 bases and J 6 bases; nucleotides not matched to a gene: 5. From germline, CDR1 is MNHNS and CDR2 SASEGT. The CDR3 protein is CASSELSGGPGELFF. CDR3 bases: TGTGCCAGCAGTGAATTATCGGGAGGGCCCGGGGAGCTGTTTTTT.

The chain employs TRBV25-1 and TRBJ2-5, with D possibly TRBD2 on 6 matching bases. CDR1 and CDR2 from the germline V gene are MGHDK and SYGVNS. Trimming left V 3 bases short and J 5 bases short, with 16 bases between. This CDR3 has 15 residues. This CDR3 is CASSEEGIAEETQYF. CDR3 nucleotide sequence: TGTGCCAGCAGTGAGGAGGGAATAGCGGAGGAGACCCAGTACTTC.

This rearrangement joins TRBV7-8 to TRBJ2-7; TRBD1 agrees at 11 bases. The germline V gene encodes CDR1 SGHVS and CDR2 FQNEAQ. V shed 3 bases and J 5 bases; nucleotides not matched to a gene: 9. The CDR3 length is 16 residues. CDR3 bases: TGTGCCAGCAGCTTCAACGGACAGGGGGCCCGCGACGAGCAGTACTTC. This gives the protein CASSFNGQGARDEQYF.

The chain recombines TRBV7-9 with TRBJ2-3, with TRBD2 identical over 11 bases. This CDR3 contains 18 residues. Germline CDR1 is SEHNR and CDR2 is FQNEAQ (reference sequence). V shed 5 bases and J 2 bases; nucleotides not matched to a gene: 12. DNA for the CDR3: TGTGCCAGCAGCCGACGGAGGTTAGCGGGAGGGAACACAGATACGCAGTATTTT. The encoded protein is CASSRRRLAGGNTDTQYF.

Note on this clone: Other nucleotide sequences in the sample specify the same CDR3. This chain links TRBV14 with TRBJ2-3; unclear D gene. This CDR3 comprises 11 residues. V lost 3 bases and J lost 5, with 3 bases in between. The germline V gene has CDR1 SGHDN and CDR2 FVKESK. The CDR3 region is CASSQGDTQYF. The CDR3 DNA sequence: TGTGCCAGCAGCCAGGGAGATACGCAGTATTTT.

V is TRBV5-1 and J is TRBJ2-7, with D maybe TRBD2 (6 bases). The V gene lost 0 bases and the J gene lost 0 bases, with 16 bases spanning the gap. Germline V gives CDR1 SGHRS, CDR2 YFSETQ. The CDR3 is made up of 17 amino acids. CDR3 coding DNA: TGCGCCAGCAGCTTGGCCCGTGGCGGGATTAGCTCCTACGAGCAGTACTTC. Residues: CASSLARGGISSYEQYF.

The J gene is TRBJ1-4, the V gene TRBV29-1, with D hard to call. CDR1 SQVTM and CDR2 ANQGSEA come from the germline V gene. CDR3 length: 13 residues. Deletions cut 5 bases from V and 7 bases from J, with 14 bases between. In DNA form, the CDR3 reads TGCAGCGTTTCCCTCGGTAGTGGTGAAAAACTGTTTTTT. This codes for CSVSLGSGEKLFF.

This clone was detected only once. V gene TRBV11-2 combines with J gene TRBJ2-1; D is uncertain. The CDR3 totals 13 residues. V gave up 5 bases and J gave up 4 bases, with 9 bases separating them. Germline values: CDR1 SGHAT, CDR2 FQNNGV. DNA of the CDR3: TGTGCCAGCAGCCCTCCCCCTTACAATGAGCAGTTCTTC. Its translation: CASSPPPYNEQFF.

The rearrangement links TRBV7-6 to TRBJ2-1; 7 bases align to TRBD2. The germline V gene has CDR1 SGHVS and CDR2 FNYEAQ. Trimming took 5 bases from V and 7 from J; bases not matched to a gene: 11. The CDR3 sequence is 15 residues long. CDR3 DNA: TGTGCCAGCAGCCCCCGATACCGTAGCGGGAATGAGCAGTTCTTC. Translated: CASSPRYRSGNEQFF.

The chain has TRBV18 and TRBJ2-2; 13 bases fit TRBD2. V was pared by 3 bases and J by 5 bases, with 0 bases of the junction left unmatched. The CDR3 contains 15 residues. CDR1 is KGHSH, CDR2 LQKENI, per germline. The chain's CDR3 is CASSPTSGGTGELFF. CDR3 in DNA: TGTGCCAGCTCACCGACTAGCGGGGGGACCGGGGAGCTGTTTTTT.

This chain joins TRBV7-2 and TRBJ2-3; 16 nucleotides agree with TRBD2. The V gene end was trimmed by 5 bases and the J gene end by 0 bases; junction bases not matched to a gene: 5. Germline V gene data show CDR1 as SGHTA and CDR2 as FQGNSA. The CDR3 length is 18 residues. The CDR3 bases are TGTGCCAGCAGCCTACCGGGACTAGCGGGAGGGAGCACAGATACGCAGTATTTT. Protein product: CASSLPGLAGGSTDTQYF.

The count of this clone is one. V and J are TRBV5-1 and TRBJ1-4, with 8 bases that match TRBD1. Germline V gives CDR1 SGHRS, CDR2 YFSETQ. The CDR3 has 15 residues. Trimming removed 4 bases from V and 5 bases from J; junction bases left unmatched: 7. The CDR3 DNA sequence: TGCGCCAGCAGCCTCCGGACAGGGACGAATGAAAAACTGTTTTTT. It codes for CASSLRTGTNEKLFF.

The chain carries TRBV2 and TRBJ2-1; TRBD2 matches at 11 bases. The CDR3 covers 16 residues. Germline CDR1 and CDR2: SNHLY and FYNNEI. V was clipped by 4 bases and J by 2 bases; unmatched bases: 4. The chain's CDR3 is CASSVLAGGPYNEQFF. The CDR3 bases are TGTGCCAGCAGTGTTCTAGCGGGAGGTCCCTACAATGAGCAGTTCTTC.

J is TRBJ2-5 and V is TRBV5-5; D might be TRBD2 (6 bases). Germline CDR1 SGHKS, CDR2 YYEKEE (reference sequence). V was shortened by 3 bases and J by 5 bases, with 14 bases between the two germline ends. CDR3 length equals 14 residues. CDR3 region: CASSSASAGETQYF. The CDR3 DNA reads TGTGCCAGCAGCTCGGCGTCCGCGGGGGAGACCCAGTACTTC.

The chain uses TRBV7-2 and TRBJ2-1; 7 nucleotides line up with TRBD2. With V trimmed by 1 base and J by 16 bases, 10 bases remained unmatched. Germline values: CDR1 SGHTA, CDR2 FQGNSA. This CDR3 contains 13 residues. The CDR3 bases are TGTGCCAGCAGCTTAGGAGGGACTACCATTCCCTTCTTC. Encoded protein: CASSLGGTTIPFF.